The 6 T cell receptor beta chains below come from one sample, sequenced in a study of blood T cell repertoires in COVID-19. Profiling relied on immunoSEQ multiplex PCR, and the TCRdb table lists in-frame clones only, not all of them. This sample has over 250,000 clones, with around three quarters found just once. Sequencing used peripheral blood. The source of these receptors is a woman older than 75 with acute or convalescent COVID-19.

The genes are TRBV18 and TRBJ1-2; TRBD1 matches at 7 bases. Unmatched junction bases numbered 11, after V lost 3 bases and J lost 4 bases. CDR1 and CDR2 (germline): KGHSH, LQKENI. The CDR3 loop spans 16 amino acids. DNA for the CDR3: TGTGCCAGCTCACCCCAGGGGGGATTGCCGATCTATGGCTACACCTTC. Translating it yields CASSPQGGLPIYGYTF.

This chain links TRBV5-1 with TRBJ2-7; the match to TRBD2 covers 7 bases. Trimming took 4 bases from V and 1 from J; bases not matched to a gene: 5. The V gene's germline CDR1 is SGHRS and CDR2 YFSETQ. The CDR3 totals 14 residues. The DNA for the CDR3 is TGCGCCAGCAGCCCGACCGGGGGGTCCTACGAGCAGTACTTC. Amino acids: CASSPTGGSYEQYF.

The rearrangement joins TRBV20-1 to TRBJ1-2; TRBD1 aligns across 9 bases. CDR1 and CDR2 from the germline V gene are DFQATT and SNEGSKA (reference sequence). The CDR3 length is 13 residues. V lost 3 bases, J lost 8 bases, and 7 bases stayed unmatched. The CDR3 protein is CSASSGQGYGYTF. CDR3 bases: TGCAGTGCTAGTTCGGGACAGGGTTACGGCTACACCTTC.

The CDR3 protein is CASATPGGSETQYF. The CDR3 DNA follows: TGTGCCAGTGCAACGCCGGGGGGATCAGAGACCCAGTACTTC. The chain couples TRBV6-5 to TRBJ2-5, with TRBD2 matching 7 bases. V shed 9 bases, J shed 4 bases, and the junction held 11 bases outside the gene matches. CDR3 size: 14 residues. Germline CDR1 reads MNHEY; CDR2 reads SVGAGI.

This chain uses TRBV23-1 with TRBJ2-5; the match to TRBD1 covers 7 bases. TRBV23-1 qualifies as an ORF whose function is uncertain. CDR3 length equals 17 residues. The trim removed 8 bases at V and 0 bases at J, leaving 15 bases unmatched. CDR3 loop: CASAQRQGRMYQETQYF. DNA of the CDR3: TGCGCCAGCGCCCAGAGACAGGGCCGTATGTACCAAGAGACCCAGTACTTC.

CDR3 nucleotides: TGTGCCAGCAGCTTAGGGGTGCGTAGCGGAGAGGCCTACAATGAGCAGTTCTTC. This sequence encodes CASSLGVRSGEAYNEQFF. The V gene is TRBV11-2, the J gene TRBJ2-1, with TRBD2 as a possible D gene (6 bases). In germline, CDR1 is SGHAT, CDR2 FQNNGV. Trimming removed 1 base at V and 2 bases at J, with 18 bases between. The CDR3 length is 18 residues.